This T cell receptor (beta chain) comes out of a study of cytomegalovirus exposure and HLA in healthy donors. Study-wide points: Analysis was carried out at a later point, and it linked a missense DCLRE1C variant to TCR beta V- and J-gene trimming.

The germline V gene has CDR1 SGHRS and CDR2 YFSETQ. The CDR3 extends over 15 amino acids. Details on this clone: Its antigen is unknown.

The PCR had 60 Vbeta and 13 Jbeta primers. Libraries were prepared by immunoSEQ multiplex PCR; TCRdb keeps only in-frame clonotypes and omits some of them. The profile covers some 170,000 clones, with around 79% appearing a single time and around 4% taken by the ten largest. The clonotype originates from a man aged 35 to 55 in good health and CMV-seronegative. J is TRBJ2-5 and V is TRBV5-1, with 11 positions matching TRBD1. The J call is doubtful: the DNA matches TRBJ2-7 better. The sequenced sample was PBMCs. The CDR3 sequence: CASSLAGTGGAEQYF. For the CDR3, the DNA is TGCGCCAGCAGCTTGGCCGGGACAGGGGGTGCCGAGCAGTACTTC.